The source of this T cell receptor (beta chain) is a study of OX40 agonist ivuxolimab in advanced cancers. Regarding the study in general: Ivuxolimab was an agonistic, fully human IgG2 monoclonal antibody directed against OX40 (CD134), a costimulatory receptor. A male proportion of almost 85% and a mean age of around 60 years, ranging from roughly 23 to 80, were recorded for the dose-escalation cohort. Prior anti-PD-1, anti-PD-L1 or anti-CTLA-4 therapy was permitted, and checkpoint inhibitors had been received by less than 45% of dose-escalation patients. The monotherapy dose-escalation portion (N of about 49 patients) of the phase I ivuxolimab trial is reported in the paper. The purpose of peripheral TCRbeta sequencing was to test whether ivuxolimab changed TCR sequence diversity and led to clonal T-cell expansion. Among the roughly 54 dose-escalation patients, around 20 had hepatocellular carcinoma, roughly 15 melanoma, 9 renal cell carcinoma and 9 head and neck cancer. Three dose-escalation patients achieved partial responses, one with hepatocellular carcinoma and two with cutaneous melanoma. Intravenous ivuxolimab was administered to patients every 2 weeks at six dose levels: 0.01, 0.1, 0.3, 1.5, 3 and 10 mg/kg.

To sequence the TCRbeta CDR3 region, genomic DNA was isolated from the sorted cells. TCRbeta CDR3 regions were sequenced using the immunoSEQ Assay. TCRdb mirrors the immuneACCESS table, restricted to in-frame sequences. Some clones are absent from its copies; in checked studies, under half trace to an unresolved V gene, and the reason for the others is unknown. This sample gives over 25,000 clones in total; 75% to 90% of them show up just once. Jointly, the top ten make up over 20% of the sample. Patients with autoimmune disease history or receiving systemic immunosuppression were excluded from the trial. In every dose cohort, peripheral blood was drawn for TCR sequencing at baseline, cycle 4 day 1, and cycle 7 day 1. Samples were obtained from an open-label, multicenter, first-in-human phase I dose-escalation trial of ivuxolimab. Adults with locally advanced or metastatic head and neck squamous cell, hepatocellular, melanoma or renal cell carcinoma were enrolled in the trial. Before TCR sequencing, CD4+ T cells and CD8+ T cells from peripheral blood were sorted into separate populations.

Overall study outcomes, separate from this receptor: At doses of 0.1 to 3.0 mg/kg, clonal expansion of both CD4+ and CD8+ T cells in blood was seen between baseline and week 6. After ivuxolimab, expanded clones were on average more numerous among CD8+ T cells than among CD4+ T cells. Which antigens the clonally expanded peripheral T cells were specific for was not determined. Low levels of normalized T-cell clonal expansion were also seen in some nonresponding patients. In the 0.1-3.0 mg/kg groups, partial responders had among the lowest normalized peripheral clonal expansion, particularly in CD8+ T cells.

On this clone itself: Its specific antigen is unknown. No quality values exist for individual bases; no much larger clone is one base distant.

V ends up 5 bases short and J 2 bases short, with an unmatched junction base count of 3. From a lookup of the germline V gene (reference sequence), CDR1 and CDR2 are SEHNR and FQNEAQ. The CDR3 numbers 14 residues from cysteine through phenylalanine. Left in the record is the CDR3 DNA by itself, 42 bases read in frame from the first base. The origin of this receptor is an adult with an advanced solid tumor such as melanoma, head and neck, liver or kidney cancer. The rearrangement combines TRBV7-9 with TRBJ2-5, with 9 bases aligning to TRBD2. The sequenced sample was CD4+ or CD8+ T cells sorted from blood, obtained in a trial of the OX40 agonist ivuxolimab. Read as DNA, the sequence is TGTGCCAGCAGCCCGACTAGCGGACAAGAGACCCAGTACTTC. This yields the protein CASSPTSGQETQYF.